Listed below are T cell receptor beta chains from one sample, sequenced in a study of control samples from healthy donors and cancer patients. TCRdb's copy holds only in-frame clones and misses some; the assay was immunoSEQ multiplex PCR. The table shows about 130,000 clones, with approximately 84% occurring only once. The material sequenced was blood. The receptors shown here come from a man between 18 and 29 years old in good health. Both conserved end residues are part of each CDR3. D genes are given only for firm matches. Expanded clones get a size class; other rows say once, few or many, or leave the size out.

NA,TRBJ2-7,TRBV5-1,NA,CASSGGLGIQSAYEQYF,TGCGCCAGCAGCGGGGGACTTGGCATACAGTCTGCCTACGAGCAGTACTTC
NA,TRBJ2-1,TRBV9,TRBD2,CASSAGRLAGGFTKNEQFF,TGTGCCAGCAGCGCCGGGAGACTAGCGGGAGGCTTCACTAAGAATGAGCAGTTCTTC
NA,TRBJ2-1,TRBV28,TRBD2,CASSPQGLAEPFSYNEQFF,TGTGCCAGCAGTCCGCAGGGACTAGCGGAGCCTTTCTCCTACAATGAGCAGTTCTTC
NA,TRBJ2-7,TRBV5-1,TRBD2,CASRPGAGGRDEQYF,TGCGCCAGCAGACCTGGAGCGGGAGGTAGGGACGAGCAGTACTTC
NA,TRBJ2-2,TRBV5-1,NA,CASSEVLQTAGELFF,TGCGCCAGCAGTGAAGTATTACAGACGGCCGGGGAGCTGTTTTTT
NA,TRBJ1-4,TRBV5-8,NA,CASSFYRVTDEKLFF,TGTGCCAGCAGCTTCTACAGGGTCACGGATGAAAAACTGTTTTTT
NA,TRBJ1-5,TRBV25-1,NA,CASSDWGGNQPQHF,TGTGCCAGCAGTGATTGGGGGGGCAATCAGCCCCAGCATTTT
NA,TRBJ2-7,TRBV6-2/TRBV6-3,NA,CASSQYPGRSYEQYF,TGTGCCAGCAGCCAGTACCCGGGACGTTCCTACGAGCAGTACTTC
NA,TRBJ2-3,TRBV24-1,NA,CATSDLGARRGDTQYF,TGTGCCACCAGTGATTTAGGGGCCCGCAGGGGAGATACGCAGTATTTT
NA,TRBJ2-5,TRBV6-5,TRBD2,CASSYSQLAGAETQYF,TGTGCCAGCAGTTACTCACAACTAGCGGGAGCAGAGACCCAGTACTTC
NA,TRBJ1-1,TRBV5-1,TRBD1,CASSQGRTGGLRTEAFF,TGCGCCAGCAGCCAAGGTAGGACAGGGGGGCTACGGACTGAAGCTTTCTTT
NA,TRBJ1-5,TRBV10-2,NA,CASSEMNFNQPQHF,TGCGCCAGCAGTGAAATGAATTTCAATCAGCCCCAGCATTTT
NA,TRBJ2-5,TRBV15,NA,CATSRDWRSQYF,TGTGCCACCAGCAGAGATTGGCGGTCCCAGTACTTC
NA,TRBJ1-2,TRBV19,TRBD1,CASNPVDRTSNGYTF,TGTGCCAGTAACCCCGTGGACAGGACATCTAATGGCTACACCTTC
NA,TRBJ1-2,TRBV27,NA,CASSQGPINYGYTF,TGTGCCAGCAGTCAGGGCCCGATTAACTATGGCTACACCTTC
NA,TRBJ2-7,TRBV5-1,NA,CASSLSGTIPYEQYF,TGCGCCAGCAGCTTGAGTGGGACAATTCCCTACGAGCAGTACTTC
NA,TRBJ1-4,TRBV28,TRBD1,CASSLDRGQEGKLFF,TGTGCCAGCAGTTTAGACAGGGGGCAGGAAGGAAAACTGTTTTTT
NA,TRBJ2-7,TRBV30,TRBD1,CAWRDRGPPYEQYF,TGTGCCTGGAGGGACAGGGGACCTCCCTACGAGCAGTACTTC
NA,TRBJ2-7,TRBV5-1,TRBD2,CASTLVAGLAGYEQYF,TGCGCCAGCACCCTAGTGGCGGGACTAGCGGGTTACGAGCAGTACTTC
NA,TRBJ1-2,TRBV2,TRBD1,CASSGGQGANGYTF,TGTGCCAGCAGCGGGGGACAGGGGGCCAATGGCTACACCTTC
NA,TRBJ2-2,TRBV2,TRBD1,CASTTGTVNTGELFF,TGTGCCAGCACCACCGGGACAGTGAACACCGGGGAGCTGTTTTTT
NA,TRBJ2-7,TRBV7-8,NA,CASSFSGLEQYF,TGTGCCAGCAGCTTCTCTGGTCTCGAGCAGTACTTC
NA,TRBJ1-2,TRBV7-8,NA,CASSLRRGDPLYGYTF,TGTGCCAGCAGCTTAAGGCGGGGAGACCCGCTCTATGGCTACACCTTC
NA,TRBJ1-5,TRBV9,TRBD1,CASSDGQAQWPQHF,TGTGCCAGCAGCGACGGACAGGCCCAATGGCCCCAGCATTTT
NA,TRBJ1-2,TRBV5-6,NA,CASSSSGGAPGYTF,TGTGCCAGCAGCTCGTCGGGAGGGGCGCCGGGCTACACCTTC
NA,TRBJ1-1,TRBV2,NA,CASSAQGDEAFF,TGTGCCAGCAGTGCACAGGGAGATGAAGCTTTCTTT
NA,TRBJ1-1,TRBV7-9,TRBD1,CASSLVAGQGAEAFF,TGTGCCAGCAGCTTAGTTGCCGGACAGGGGGCTGAAGCTTTCTTT
NA,TRBJ2-7,TRBV27,TRBD1,CASSLIGGASEQYF,TGTGCCAGCAGTTTAATAGGGGGCGCTTCCGAGCAGTACTTC
NA,TRBJ1-1,TRBV10-3,TRBD1,CAISELGQGNTEAFF,TGTGCCATCAGTGAGCTCGGACAGGGGAACACTGAAGCTTTCTTT
NA,TRBJ1-3,TRBV7-8,NA,CASSLEGNTIYF,TGTGCCAGCAGCTTAGAGGGAAACACCATATATTTT
NA,TRBJ1-5,TRBV6-5,NA,CASIISTDLHQPQHF,TGTGCCAGCATCATTTCGACAGACCTCCATCAGCCCCAGCATTTT
NA,TRBJ1-1,TRBV5-1,NA,CASSESLGEAFF,TGCGCCAGCAGCGAGAGCCTGGGGGAAGCTTTCTTT
NA,TRBJ2-5,TRBV19,NA,CASSIEPGRLQETQYF,TGTGCCAGTAGTATAGAACCGGGACGCCTCCAAGAGACCCAGTACTTC
NA,TRBJ2-2,TRBV5-1,NA,CASSIGGGRYGELFF,TGCGCCAGCAGCATAGGAGGGGGCAGATACGGGGAGCTGTTTTTT
NA,TRBJ1-6,TRBV6-2/TRBV6-3,NA,CASSYRGGGNSPLHF,TGTGCCAGCAGTTACAGGGGCGGGGGAAACTCACCCCTCCACTTT
NA,TRBJ1-3,TRBV5-1,NA,CASKEGDGNTIYF,TGCGCCAGCAAGGAGGGGGATGGAAACACCATATATTTT
few,TRBJ2-5,TRBV7-9,NA,CASSLVRGGKTQYF,TGTGCCAGCAGCTTAGTCAGGGGGGGAAAGACCCAGTACTTC
NA,TRBJ2-7,TRBV7-7,NA,CASSLATGRGGEQYF,TGTGCTAGCAGCTTAGCAACAGGGCGCGGTGGCGAGCAGTACTTC
NA,TRBJ1-2,TRBV6-2/TRBV6-3,NA,CASSYRTISRGYTF,TGTGCCAGCAGTTACAGGACGATCTCAAGAGGCTACACCTTC
NA,TRBJ1-2,TRBV24-1,NA,CATSDQINGYTF,TGTGCCACCAGTGATCAGATAAATGGCTACACCTTC
once,TRBJ2-7,TRBV10-1,TRBD1,CASSRDSATYEQYF,TGCGCCAGCAGTCGGGACAGTGCAACCTACGAGCAGTACTTC
NA,TRBJ1-1,TRBV11-3,TRBD1,CASSRDRADTEAFF,TGTGCCAGCAGCCGGGACAGGGCGGACACTGAAGCTTTCTTT
NA,TRBJ2-7,TRBV27,NA,CASRSIEAGQAFYEQYF,TGTGCCAGCAGGTCAATTGAAGCGGGACAGGCATTCTACGAGCAGTACTTC
NA,TRBJ1-4,TRBV5-1,NA,CASSDWVKDEKLFF,TGCGCCAGCAGTGACTGGGTAAAGGATGAAAAACTGTTTTTT
NA,TRBJ2-2,TRBV5-1,TRBD1,CARSPGGTGASTGELFF,TGCGCCCGCAGCCCGGGGGGGACAGGGGCGAGCACCGGGGAGCTGTTTTTT
NA,TRBJ1-1,TRBV28,NA,CASSLVGGLNTEAFF,TGTGCCAGCAGTTTAGTCGGGGGGCTGAACACTGAAGCTTTCTTT
NA,TRBJ2-7,TRBV29-1,NA,CSVGTNPSYEQYF,TGCAGCGTAGGGACGAACCCCTCCTACGAGCAGTACTTC
NA,TRBJ1-2,TRBV14,NA,CASSQALGTSNYGYTF,TGTGCCAGCAGCCAAGCCCTCGGGACATCGAACTATGGCTACACCTTC
NA,TRBJ2-7,TRBV4-1,TRBD1,CASSQEQGYEQYF,TGCGCCAGCAGCCAAGAACAGGGGTACGAGCAGTACTTC
once,TRBJ1-1,TRBV6-5,NA,CASLANGRLNTEAFF,TGTGCCAGCCTCGCCAACGGACGGCTGAACACTGAAGCTTTCTTT
NA,TRBJ1-2,TRBV4-3,TRBD1,CASSQGRTGQIYGYTF,TGCGCCAGCAGCCAGGGACGGACAGGGCAAATCTATGGCTACACCTTC
NA,TRBJ1-2,TRBV4-2,NA,CASSQNIPGPSYGYTF,TGTGCCAGCAGCCAAAATATTCCGGGACCATCCTATGGCTACACCTTC
NA,TRBJ2-7,TRBV19,NA,CATRQGSYEQYF,TGTGCCACTAGGCAGGGATCCTACGAGCAGTACTTC